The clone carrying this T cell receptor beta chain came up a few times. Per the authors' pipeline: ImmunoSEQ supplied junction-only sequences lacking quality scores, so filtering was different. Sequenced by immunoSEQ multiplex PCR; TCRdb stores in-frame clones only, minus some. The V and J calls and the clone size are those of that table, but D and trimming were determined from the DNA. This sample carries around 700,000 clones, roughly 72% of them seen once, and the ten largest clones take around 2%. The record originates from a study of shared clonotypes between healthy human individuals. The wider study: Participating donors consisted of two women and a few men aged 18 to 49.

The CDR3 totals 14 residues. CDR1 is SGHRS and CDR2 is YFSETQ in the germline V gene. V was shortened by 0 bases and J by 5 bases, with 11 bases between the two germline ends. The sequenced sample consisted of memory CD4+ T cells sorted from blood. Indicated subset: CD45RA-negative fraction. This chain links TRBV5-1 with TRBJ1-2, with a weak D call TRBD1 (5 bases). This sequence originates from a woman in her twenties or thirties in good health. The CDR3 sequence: CASSLDQGGYGYTF. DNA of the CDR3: TGCGCCAGCAGCTTGGACCAGGGCGGGTATGGCTACACCTTC.